The next 13 T cell receptor beta chains were all read from a single sample in a study of blood T cell repertoires in COVID-19. Repertoires were generated with immunoSEQ multiplex PCR, while TCRdb's copy carries only in-frame clones and drops some. The sample lists under 120,000 clones; 70% to 80% were seen once. Material: peripheral blood. The source is a man in his sixties or seventies with active or convalescent COVID-19.

The chain has TRBV3-1 (or the pseudogene TRBV3-2) and TRBJ2-1; 7 positions match TRBD2. Losses at the gene ends were 0 bases for V and 8 bases for J; bases not matched to a gene: 7. Germline V gene lookup returns CDR1 LGHDT and CDR2 YNNKEL (reference sequence). This CDR3 comprises 15 residues. Here the CDR3 DNA reads TGTGCCAGCAGCCAAGACGGTAGACTAGCCCATGAGCAGTTCTTC. Translating it yields CASSQDGRLAHEQFF.

J is TRBJ1-2 and V is TRBV20-1; tentative D call: TRBD1 (6 bases). Germline V lookup: CDR1 DFQATT, CDR2 SNEGSKA (reference sequence). V was cut by 4 bases and J by 7 bases, with 16 bases left in between. The CDR3 contains 13 residues. The CDR3 is CSATEDRVTGYTF. CDR3 nucleotides: TGCAGTGCTACTGAGGACAGAGTCACTGGCTACACCTTC.

The rearrangement joins TRBV30 to TRBJ1-3; perhaps TRBD1 as D (5 bases). The germline V gene has CDR1 GTSNPN and CDR2 SVGIG (reference sequence). With 4 bases removed from V and 2 bases from J, the gap between germline ends came to 18 bases. The CDR3 sequence is 16 residues long. The DNA for the CDR3 is TGTGCCTGGATGCCGTGGAAGGGGCTCGCTGGAAACACCATATATTTT. Protein product: CAWMPWKGLAGNTIYF.

The V gene is TRBV19, the J gene TRBJ2-6, with 7 bases that match TRBD1. CDR3 length equals 17 residues. CDR1 and CDR2 from the germline V gene are LNHDA and SQIVND (reference sequence). V dropped 4 bases and J dropped 2; count of bases not matched to a gene: 8. The CDR3 region has the DNA TGTGCCAGTAGTACCCCCCTTAGGGGGCCTGGGGCCAACGTCCTGACTTTC. The encoded protein is CASSTPLRGPGANVLTF.

As DNA, the CDR3 is TGTGCCTGGAGTGTCGGGACAGGGCCCACTGAAGCTTTCTTT. It specifies CAWSVGTGPTEAFF. J is TRBJ1-1 and V is TRBV30, with 9 bases fitting TRBD1. V shed 0 bases, J shed 4 bases, and the junction held 3 bases outside the gene matches. Germline V gene lookup returns CDR1 GTSNPN and CDR2 SVGIG (reference sequence). This CDR3 is 14 amino acids long. Full variable domain (outside the CDR3, taken from reference TRBV30 and TRBJ1-1): SQTIHQWPATLVQPVGSPLSLECTVEGTSNPNLYWYRQAAGRGLQLLFYSVGIGQISSEVPQNLSASRPQDRQFILSSKKLLLSDSGFYLCAWSVGTGPTEAFFGQGTRLTVV.

The gene calls are TRBV11-2 and TRBJ1-2; TRBD1 agrees at 10 bases. Germline CDR1 and CDR2: SGHAT and FQNNGV. The CDR3 consists of 15 residues. The J segment lost 2 bases and the V segment lost 7 bases, leaving 7 bases of the junction unmatched. CDR3 loop: CASTPGQGKNYGYTF. Written as DNA, the CDR3 is TGTGCCAGCACCCCGGGACAGGGGAAGAACTATGGCTACACCTTC.

The rearrangement links TRBV18 to TRBJ2-7, with 7 bases that match TRBD1. Germline V lookup: CDR1 KGHSH, CDR2 LQKENI. This CDR3 contains 16 residues. Trimming cost V 1 base and J 0 bases; bases outside gene matches: 6. For the CDR3, the DNA is TGTGCCAGCTCACCACTAACCGGGACAGCCTCCTACGAGCAGTACTTC. Encoded protein: CASSPLTGTASYEQYF.

The rearrangement links TRBV5-1 to TRBJ2-7, with 9 nucleotides matching TRBD2. V gave up 3 bases and J gave up 2 bases; unmatched junction bases: 18. Germline V gene data show CDR1 as SGHRS and CDR2 as YFSETQ. The CDR3 consists of 19 residues. CDR3: CASSSAPTITREGPYEQYF. CDR3 DNA: TGCGCCAGCAGCTCGGCTCCCACTATAACGCGGGAGGGTCCCTACGAGCAGTACTTC.

The CDR3 region is CASSEGDNPSRGYTF. In nucleotides, the CDR3 is TGTGCCAGCAGTGAGGGGGACAACCCCTCTAGGGGCTACACCTTC. This sequence joins TRBV6-4 and TRBJ1-2; TRBD1 might be the D (6 bases). The germline V and J ends were trimmed by 3 bases and 8 bases, with 19 bases remaining between them. This CDR3 is built from 15 residues. The germline V gene encodes CDR1 MRHNA and CDR2 SNTAGT.

This chain links TRBV5-1 with TRBJ2-2; D is ambiguous. The CDR3 length is 16 residues. Trimming removed 0 bases from V and 3 bases from J, with 12 bases in between. Germline V gives CDR1 SGHRS, CDR2 YFSETQ. The CDR3 spells CASSLAPGLDTGELFF. The CDR3 nucleotides read TGCGCCAGCAGCTTGGCCCCGGGTCTCGACACCGGGGAGCTGTTTTTT.

V gene TRBV21-1 combines with J gene TRBJ2-7; the table names TRBD2, a call not compared with the DNA. TRBV21-1 constitutes a pseudogene. The CDR3 is 16 amino acids. This chain's CDR3 is CASSKLMVCLAYEQYF. CDR3 DNA: TGTGCCAGCAGCAAACTAATGGTATGTCTAGCCTACGAGCAGTACTTC.

The chain employs TRBV15 and TRBJ2-1; TRBD1 aligns across 7 bases. CDR1 is LNHNV, CDR2 YYDKDF, per germline (reference sequence). The CDR3 contains 16 residues. Trimming removed 1 base from V and 4 bases from J; junction bases left unmatched: 7. The CDR3 DNA is TGTGCCACCAGCAGAGCGGGAACAGGGGCTTACAATGAGCAGTTCTTC. Protein: CATSRAGTGAYNEQFF.

The chain has TRBV7-2 and TRBJ1-2; D uncertain. Trimming removed 4 bases from V and 2 bases from J, with 8 bases in between. The CDR3 runs 13 residues. Germline V lookup: CDR1 SGHTA, CDR2 FQGNSA. The CDR3 here is CASSYDMNYGYTF. CDR3 coding DNA: TGTGCCAGCAGCTATGACATGAACTATGGCTACACCTTC.